Listed below are T cell receptor beta chains from one sample, sequenced in a study of T cell responses to AZD1222 COVID-19 vaccine. Some clones are missing from TCRdb's copy, which holds only in-frame ones; the method was immunoSEQ multiplex PCR. This table holds under 50,000 clones, about 90% found once. The sample here was peripheral blood, taken 28 days after the second dose of the MenACWY control vaccine. The receptors shown here come from an adult who received the MenACWY meningococcal vaccine as a control. The CDR3 runs from the conserved cysteine through the conserved F or W. The D gene is left open where the match is weak. Expanded clones get a size class; other rows say once, few or many, or leave the size out.

TRBV5-1	.	TRBD2	TRBJ2-5	TGCGCCAGCAGCTACCGAGGACTAGCGGGAGGTTCTGAGGAGACCCAGTACTTC	CASSYRGLAGGSEETQYF
TRBV7-9	.	TRBD2	TRBJ2-7	TGTGCCAGCAGCTCGGAACGGACTAGCGGGAGGTCGCTTTCCTACGAGCAGTACTTC	CASSSERTSGRSLSYEQYF
TRBV7-3	once	TRBD1	TRBJ2-3	TGTGCCAGCAGCTTCAAAGGGGGCCCCACAGATACGCAGTATTTT	CASSFKGGPTDTQYF
TRBV28	.	TRBD1	TRBJ1-4	TGTGCCAGCAGCCCCGACAGGGGAAATGAAAAACTGTTTTTT	CASSPDRGNEKLFF
TRBV4-1	.	.	TRBJ2-1	TGCGCCAGCAGCCAAGAGGAGGAGCAGTTCTTC	CASSQEEEQFF
TRBV18	.	TRBD2	TRBJ2-1	TGTGCCAGCTGCGGACTAGCGGGAGTGGATTTGCAGCTCTTC	CASCGLAGVDLQLF
TRBV7-2	.	TRBD2	TRBJ2-3	TGTGCCAGCAGCCCATTGAGCGGGAGCTCATATACGCAGTATTTT	CASSPLSGSSYTQYF
TRBV15	.	.	TRBJ1-5	TGTGCCACCAGCATCAGGGGCCAGGGGATTTATTTTCGGAATCAGCCCCAGCATTTT	CATSIRGQGIYFRNQPQHF
TRBV30	.	TRBD2	TRBJ2-1	TGTGCCTGGAGTTATAGGACTAGCGGGACATGGTACAATGAGCAGTTCTTC	CAWSYRTSGTWYNEQFF
TRBV28	.	TRBD2	TRBJ2-1	TGTGCCAGCAGTTTGGGACTAGCGGCCGACCTGGATGAGCAGTTCTTC	CASSLGLAADLDEQFF
TRBV5-1	.	.	TRBJ1-5	TGCGCCAGCAGCTTGGCCGGGGGGGATAATCAGCCCCAGCATTTT	CASSLAGGDNQPQHF
TRBV5-1	.	TRBD2	TRBJ2-7	TGCGCCAGCAGAAATACTAGCGTATACGTCCACGAGCAGTACTTC	CASRNTSVYVHEQYF
TRBV20-1	few	TRBD2	TRBJ2-3	TGCAGTGCTAGTGGGACGGGGGGACTAGCGGGAGGCAGTATTCTAGATACGCAGTATTTT	CSASGTGGLAGGSILDTQYF
TRBV7-9	.	TRBD1	TRBJ1-2	TGTGCCAGCAGCCGACAGGGGTCGGCTAACTATGGCTACACCTTC	CASSRQGSANYGYTF
TRBV28	.	TRBD1	TRBJ2-7	TGTGCCAGCAGCCCCTTCCCGGGACAGGGTTACGAGCAGTACTTC	CASSPFPGQGYEQYF
TRBV2	.	.	TRBJ2-7	TGTGCCAGCAGTGAACCGGTAGCGGTCCTCTCCTACGAGCAGTACTTC	CASSEPVAVLSYEQYF
TRBV28	.	.	TRBJ1-2	TGTGCCAGCAGTCAGACCTATGGCTACACCTTC	CASSQTYGYTF
TRBV27	once	TRBD1	TRBJ2-6	TGTGCCAGCAGTTTACGAGACAGGGGGCAGGGGGCCAACGTCCTGACTTTC	CASSLRDRGQGANVLTF
TRBV28	.	.	TRBJ1-3	TGTGCCAGCAGTTTAAATCTGGGGTATTTTGGAAACACCATATATTTT	CASSLNLGYFGNTIYF
TRBV13	medium-sized	TRBD2	TRBJ2-2	TGTGCCAGCAGCTTGGGGACTAGCTGGGGAACCGGGGAGCTGTTTTTT	CASSLGTSWGTGELFF
TRBV28	.	TRBD1	TRBJ1-3	TGTGCCAGCAGTTTGAGGACAGGTGGAAACACCATATATTTT	CASSLRTGGNTIYF
TRBV6-2/TRBV6-3	.	.	TRBJ2-5	TGTGCCAGCAGTTACTCGAAAGAGACCCAGTACTTC	CASSYSKETQYF
TRBV9	few	.	TRBJ2-3	TGTGCCAGCAGCGTAGGGACGGTAACCCCAGATACGCAGTATTTT	CASSVGTVTPDTQYF
TRBV11-2	.	.	TRBJ1-4	TGTGCCAGCAGCCTAGCGGGCAGTCGTGGGACGCTAAAAGAAAAACTGTTTTTT	CASSLAGSRGTLKEKLFF
TRBV2	.	.	TRBJ1-6	TGTGCCAGCAGTGAAGCGCGACAAAATAATTCACCCCTCCACTTT	CASSEARQNNSPLHF
TRBV5-1	.	TRBD2	TRBJ2-3	TGCGCCAGCAGCTTGGCCCTAGCGGGAGTCGGGGATACGCAGTATTTT	CASSLALAGVGDTQYF
TRBV5-4	.	.	TRBJ1-2	TGTGCCAGCAGCCCCCTCCCAGGGTCCCTCTATGGCTACACCTTC	CASSPLPGSLYGYTF
TRBV7-2	.	.	TRBJ2-7	TGTGCCAGCAGCCAAGGTCCGCAGCTTGTTCGCTACGAGCAGTACTTC	CASSQGPQLVRYEQYF
TRBV5-4	.	.	TRBJ1-5	TGTGCCAGCAGCTACCCAGAAGATAACAGGGATGTGGGCGGCAATCAGCCCCAGCATTTT	CASSYPEDNRDVGGNQPQHF
TRBV28	once	TRBD1	TRBJ2-7	TGTGCCAGCAGTTTCCAACAGGGGCCCTACGAGCAGTACTTC	CASSFQQGPYEQYF
TRBV28	.	TRBD2	TRBJ2-3	TGTGCCAGCAGTTATCGTGGCGGGAGGTATACGCAGTATTTT	CASSYRGGRYTQYF
TRBV2	.	TRBD1	TRBJ2-4	TGTGCCAGCAGTGAATCGAGGGACAGTCCGCAGTACTTC	CASSESRDSPQYF
TRBV7-2	.	.	TRBJ1-2	TGTGCCAGCAGCTCCTACAGGACGCCGGCGGAAAGAAACTATGGCTACACCTTC	CASSSYRTPAERNYGYTF
TRBV7-9	few	.	TRBJ1-1	TGTGCCAGCAGCTACAATTTGGCTGAAGCTTTCTTT	CASSYNLAEAFF
TRBV11-2	.	TRBD1	TRBJ1-6	TGTGCCAGCAGCTTTGGGACAGGGACGAGTTCACCCCTCCACTTT	CASSFGTGTSSPLHF
TRBV2	once	.	TRBJ1-4	TGTGCCAGCATGGTGGACTCAAATGAAAAACTGTTTTTT	CASMVDSNEKLFF
TRBV29-1	.	.	TRBJ2-7	TGCAGCGTTGAAGTCCGATCCTACGAGCAGTACTTC	CSVEVRSYEQYF
TRBV5-1	.	.	TRBJ1-4	TGCGCCAGCAGCAGGGGGGGTCCCAATGAAAAACTGTTTTTT	CASSRGGPNEKLFF
TRBV3-1/TRBV3-2	.	.	TRBJ1-6	TGTGCCAGCAGCCAAGACAGGGGCAATTCACCCCTCCACTTT	CASSQDRGNSPLHF
TRBV7-9	.	.	TRBJ1-2	TGTGCCAGCAGCTTAGCCTCGGTCGCTGGCTACACCTTC	CASSLASVAGYTF
TRBV5-6	few	.	TRBJ1-1	TGTGCCAGCAGCTTGATGGCGTGGGTGAACACTGAAGCTTTCTTT	CASSLMAWVNTEAFF
TRBV6-2/TRBV6-3	.	TRBD2	TRBJ2-7	TGTGCCAGCAGCAGATGGACTAGCGGGACGAGATACGAGCAGTACTTC	CASSRWTSGTRYEQYF
TRBV9	.	.	TRBJ1-2	TGTGCCAGCACCCCGTTAACGTTCCTAAGCTATGGCTACACCTTC	CASTPLTFLSYGYTF
TRBV4-2	.	.	TRBJ1-6	TGTGCCAGTGATAGGGGTGACGATTCACCCCTCCACTTT	CASDRGDDSPLHF
TRBV28	.	.	TRBJ1-6	TGTGCCAGCAGTCCCGGGACATCCGATAATTCACCCCTCCACTTT	CASSPGTSDNSPLHF
TRBV7-3	.	TRBD2	TRBJ2-2	TGTGCCAGCAGCCCCCTTCCGGGGGAGGGCCGAACCGGGGAGCTGTTTTTT	CASSPLPGEGRTGELFF
TRBV19	.	.	TRBJ2-2	TGTGCCAGTAGCCGGGGGCGCACTCTGGACACCGGGGAGCTGTTTTTT	CASSRGRTLDTGELFF
TRBV9	.	.	TRBJ2-3	TGTGCCAGCAGCGTTACCGCGTCCACAGATACGCAGTATTTT	CASSVTASTDTQYF
TRBV24-1	.	TRBD1	TRBJ1-2	TGTGCCACCAGTGACGCTGGGACAGGAGAAGGCTACACCTTC	CATSDAGTGEGYTF
TRBV5-8	.	.	TRBJ1-2	TGTGCCAGCAGCTCAGGACGGGTAGCTAACTATGGCTACACCTTC	CASSSGRVANYGYTF
TRBV21-1	.	.	TRBJ2-3	TGTGCCAGCAGCAAAGGGGGGGGAGATACGCAGTATTTT	CASSKGGGDTQYF
TRBV12-3/TRBV12-4	.	.	TRBJ1-2	TGTGCCAGCAGTAACAGGGCTAACTATGGCTACACCTTC	CASSNRANYGYTF
TRBV30	.	TRBD2	TRBJ2-1	TGTGCCTGGAGTGTACAACTAGCGGGAGGGGAGCAGTTCTTC	CAWSVQLAGGEQFF
TRBV3-1/TRBV3-2	.	.	TRBJ1-4	TGTGCCAGCAGCCCTTCTTCCTCGTCCCGAGAAAAACTGTTTTTT	CASSPSSSSREKLFF
TRBV3-1/TRBV3-2	.	.	TRBJ2-2	TGTGCCAGCAGCCCATACAGGGACGGGGAGCTGTTTTTT	CASSPYRDGELFF
TRBV5-1	.	TRBD1	TRBJ2-2	TGCGCCAGCAGCCTAGGACAGGGGGCTACGGGGGAGCTGTTTTTT	CASSLGQGATGELFF
TRBV5-1	.	TRBD1	TRBJ1-1	TGCGCCAGCAGCTTGGGACAGGGGGACCCCAACACTGAAGCTTTCTTT	CASSLGQGDPNTEAFF
TRBV16	.	.	TRBJ2-5	TGTGCCAGCAGCCCTCAATTGGGGTCGGAGACCCAGTACTTC	CASSPQLGSETQYF
TRBV6-5	.	.	TRBJ2-1	TGTGCCAGCAGTTCTCCAGGACAGTCTGAGCAGTTCTTC	CASSSPGQSEQFF
TRBV9	.	.	TRBJ2-7	TGTGCCAGCAGCGCCTTTGGGTACGAGCAGTACTTC	CASSAFGYEQYF